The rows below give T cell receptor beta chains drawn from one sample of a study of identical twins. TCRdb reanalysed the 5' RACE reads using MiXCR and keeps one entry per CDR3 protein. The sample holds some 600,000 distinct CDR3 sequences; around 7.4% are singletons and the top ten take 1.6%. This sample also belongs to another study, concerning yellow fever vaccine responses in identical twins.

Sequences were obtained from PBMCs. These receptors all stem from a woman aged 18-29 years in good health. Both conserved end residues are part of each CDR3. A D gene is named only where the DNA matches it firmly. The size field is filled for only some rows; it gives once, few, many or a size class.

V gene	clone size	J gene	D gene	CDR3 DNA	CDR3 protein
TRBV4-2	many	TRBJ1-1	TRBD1	TGTGCCAGCAGCCAAGTGCTCGGGACAGCGGCCACTGAAGCTTTCTTT	CASSQVLGTAATEAFF
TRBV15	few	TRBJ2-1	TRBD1	TGTGCCACCAACCGGGACAGGAACAATGAGCAGTTCTTC	CATNRDRNNEQFF
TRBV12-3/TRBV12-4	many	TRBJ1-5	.	TGTGCCAGCAGTTTAGATTTGTTGTCACGAAGCAATCAGCCCCAGCATTTT	CASSLDLLSRSNQPQHF
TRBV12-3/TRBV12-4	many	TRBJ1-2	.	TGTGCCAGCAGCCCCCTCGACTACTCCGGGGGCTACACCTTC	CASSPLDYSGGYTF
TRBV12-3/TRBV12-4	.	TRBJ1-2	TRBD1	TGTGCCAGCAGGGCGACAGGGAACTATGGCTACACCTTC	CASRATGNYGYTF
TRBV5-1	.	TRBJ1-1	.	TGCGCCAGCAGAAAGGACCCGAACACTGAAGCTTTCTTT	CASRKDPNTEAFF
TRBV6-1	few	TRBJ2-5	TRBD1	TGTGCCAGCAGGGCTACGAGAACAGGGGGAGAGACCCAGTACTTC	CASRATRTGGETQYF
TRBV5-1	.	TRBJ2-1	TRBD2	TGCGCCAGCAGCCCGTGGGGGAGGGACAATGAGCAGTTCTTC	CASSPWGRDNEQFF
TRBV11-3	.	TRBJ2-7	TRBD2	TGTGCCAGCAGCATTAGATGGGGTGTCGAGGGAGGGCCTTTGGAGCAGTACTTC	CASSIRWGVEGGPLEQYF
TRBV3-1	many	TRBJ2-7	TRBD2	TGTGCCAGCAGCCAACAGCTAGCGGGAGGGCTATATGAGCAGTACTTC	CASSQQLAGGLYEQYF
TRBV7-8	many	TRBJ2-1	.	TGTGCCAGCAGCTCAATAACAGGTTTTCAGTGGGACGATGAGCAGTTCTTC	CASSSITGFQWDDEQFF
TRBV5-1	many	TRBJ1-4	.	TGCGCCAGCAGCTGGACCGGGATGGATGAAAAACTGTTTTTT	CASSWTGMDEKLFF
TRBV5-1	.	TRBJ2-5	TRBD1	TGCGCCAGCAGCGTGACAGGGGTCGGGGAGACCCAGTACTTC	CASSVTGVGETQYF
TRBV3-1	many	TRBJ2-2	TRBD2	TGTGCCAGCAGTCGGACTAGCGGCTACACCGGGGAGCTGTTTTTT	CASSRTSGYTGELFF
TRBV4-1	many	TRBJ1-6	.	TGCGCCAGCAGCCAAGATCACCAGCCTAATTCACCCCTCCACTTT	CASSQDHQPNSPLHF
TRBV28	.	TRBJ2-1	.	TGTGCCAGCAGTTCTACTCGGGCCTCGCAGTTCTTC	CASSSTRASQFF
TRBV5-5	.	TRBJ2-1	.	TGTGCCAGCAGCTTGTGGGCGGAGAGGGATGAGCAGTTCTTC	CASSLWAERDEQFF
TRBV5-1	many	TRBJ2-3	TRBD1	TGCGCCAGCAGCTTGTCCGGGACAGGCAGCACAGATACGCAGTATTTT	CASSLSGTGSTDTQYF
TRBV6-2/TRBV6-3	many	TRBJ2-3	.	TGTGCCAGCAGTTACTCGTCTGGACGCGGGTGGACCTTTTACACAGATACGCAGTATTTT	CASSYSSGRGWTFYTDTQYF
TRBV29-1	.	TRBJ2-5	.	TGCAGCGGGCGCCCTGGAATGGAGACCCAGTACTTC	CSGRPGMETQYF
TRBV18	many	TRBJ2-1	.	TGTGCCAGCTCACCACCCGCCTACAATGAGCAGTTCTTC	CASSPPAYNEQFF
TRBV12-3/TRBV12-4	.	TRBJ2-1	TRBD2	TGTGCCAGCAGTTTAGGCGTCGGGGGGGGCAATGAGCAGTTCTTC	CASSLGVGGGNEQFF
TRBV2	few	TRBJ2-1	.	TGTGCCAGCAGTGAAGGCCTCGGGCGTCTTCCACGGAATGAGCAGTTCTTC	CASSEGLGRLPRNEQFF
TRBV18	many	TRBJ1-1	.	TGTGCCAGCTCACCCCTTGGGGGACTCAAGATGAACACTGAAGCTTTCTTT	CASSPLGGLKMNTEAFF
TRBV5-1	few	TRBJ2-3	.	TGCGCCAGCAGCTTGGGCGGACAGAGCACAGATACGCAGTATTTT	CASSLGGQSTDTQYF
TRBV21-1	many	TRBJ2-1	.	TGTGCCAGCTTCCCTGAGACGGGGAGAAATGAGCAGTTCTTC	CASFPETGRNEQFF
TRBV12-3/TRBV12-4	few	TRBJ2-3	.	TGTGCCAGCAGTCCGAGGGACTCCCGGGGGTCAGATACGCAGTATTTT	CASSPRDSRGSDTQYF
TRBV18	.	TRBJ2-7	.	TGTGCCAGCTCACAAGGACCCGAGCAGTACTTC	CASSQGPEQYF
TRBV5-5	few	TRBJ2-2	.	TGTGCCAGCAGCTTGGGTATGGGCACCGGGGAGCTGTTTTTT	CASSLGMGTGELFF
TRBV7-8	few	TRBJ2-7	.	TGTGCCTCAGGAGGGGCTGCTGGTTACGAGCAGTACTTC	CASGGAAGYEQYF
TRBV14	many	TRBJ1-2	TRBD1	TGTGCCAGCAGCCTACAAACCGGGACAGAGTCTGGCTACACCTTC	CASSLQTGTESGYTF
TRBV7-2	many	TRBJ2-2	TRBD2	TGTGCCAGCAGCGCCAGGACTAGCGGGGCGAACACCGGGGAGCTGTTTTTT	CASSARTSGANTGELFF
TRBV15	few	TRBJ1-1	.	TGTGCCACCAGCAGAGAGGGAGTTGGCAGGTCGGCCACTGAAGCTTTCTTT	CATSREGVGRSATEAFF
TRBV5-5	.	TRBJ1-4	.	TGTGCCAGCAGATCGGGAGGGGTAGGGGAAAAACTGTTTTTT	CASRSGGVGEKLFF
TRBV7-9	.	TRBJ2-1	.	TGTGCCAGCTGGCCCGGGGTTAATGAGCAGTTCTTC	CASWPGVNEQFF
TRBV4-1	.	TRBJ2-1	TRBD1	TGCGCCAGCGGGGGGACAGGGACACCATACAATGAGCAGTTCTTC	CASGGTGTPYNEQFF
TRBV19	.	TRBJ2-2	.	TGTGCCAGTAGTATGGGCAGGAACACCGGGGAGCTGTTTTTT	CASSMGRNTGELFF
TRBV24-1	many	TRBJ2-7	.	TGTGCCACCAGTGATCCCAGGGGGGATACGGAGCAGTACTTC	CATSDPRGDTEQYF
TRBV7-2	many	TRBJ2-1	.	TGTGCCAGCAGCTTAGTATCCCCCAATGAGCAGTTCTTC	CASSLVSPNEQFF
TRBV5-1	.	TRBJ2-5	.	TGCGCCAGCATAGAATTCCAAGAGACCCAGTACTTC	CASIEFQETQYF
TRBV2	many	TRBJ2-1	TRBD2	TGTGCCAGCAGTAGACCCCAGGGACTAATGGGGTATGAGCAGTTCTTC	CASSRPQGLMGYEQFF
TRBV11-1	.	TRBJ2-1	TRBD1	TGTGCCAGCAGCTTAGGTCAGCTTAGGGTAGACAGGGGACCCTACAATGAGCAGTTCTTC	CASSLGQLRVDRGPYNEQFF
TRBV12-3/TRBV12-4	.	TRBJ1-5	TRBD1	TGTGCCAGCAGGGTACAGGGGCCAAATCAGCCCCAGCATTTT	CASRVQGPNQPQHF
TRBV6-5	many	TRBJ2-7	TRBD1	TGTGCCAGCAGTTACGCCCGGGACAGCTACGAGCAGTACTTC	CASSYARDSYEQYF
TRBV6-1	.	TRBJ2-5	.	TGTGCCAGCACCCCACTCGGGCCCAGCCAAGAGACCCAGTACTTC	CASTPLGPSQETQYF
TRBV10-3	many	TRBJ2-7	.	TGTGCCATCAGTGAGGGGGTAGCGAGAAACTACGAGCAGTACTTC	CAISEGVARNYEQYF
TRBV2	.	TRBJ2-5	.	TGTGCCAGCAGTAAAGAGCCAGGGGAAGATACCCAGTACTTC	CASSKEPGEDTQYF
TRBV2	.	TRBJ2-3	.	TGTGCCAGCAGTCGGTCTGGGGGGCCATCAGATACGCAGTATTTT	CASSRSGGPSDTQYF
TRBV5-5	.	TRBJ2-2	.	TGTGCCAGCGCCCCCACAGGGAGCACCGGGGAGCTGTTTTTT	CASAPTGSTGELFF
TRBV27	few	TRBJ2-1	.	TGTGCCAGCAGTTTCTGGGCGGACCCAGGGGAGCAGTTCTTC	CASSFWADPGEQFF
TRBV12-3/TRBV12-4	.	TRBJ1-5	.	TGTGCCAGCAGTTTCTCTGGTTCTCGGAGGTACAATCAGCCCCAGCATTTT	CASSFSGSRRYNQPQHF
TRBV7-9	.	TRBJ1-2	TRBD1	TGTGCCAGCAGCTTCGGACAGGGACCCTATGGCTACACCTTC	CASSFGQGPYGYTF
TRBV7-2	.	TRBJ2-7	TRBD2	TGTGCCAGCAGCTTAGGGACTAGTCCTCTCTACGAGCAGTACTTC	CASSLGTSPLYEQYF
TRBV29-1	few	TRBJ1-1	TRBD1	TGCAGCGCGGGACAGACGAACACTGAAGCTTTCTTT	CSAGQTNTEAFF
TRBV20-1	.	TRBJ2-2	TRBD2	TGCAGTGCCCGCGTAGCGGGCGAAGAGGCCGGGGAGCTGTTTTTT	CSARVAGEEAGELFF
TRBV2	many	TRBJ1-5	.	TGTGCCAGCAGTGGAGGGTATAGCAATCAGCCCCAGCATTTT	CASSGGYSNQPQHF
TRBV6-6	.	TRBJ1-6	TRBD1	TGTGCCAGTACTGACAGGGGTTATTCACCCCTCCACTTT	CASTDRGYSPLHF
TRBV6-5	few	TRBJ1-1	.	TGTGCCAGCAGTTACGGTGCCGGTTCAAGCATGAACACTGAAGCTTTCTTT	CASSYGAGSSMNTEAFF